This TCR beta chain was identified during a study of identifying expanded T cells in peripheral blood. The CDR3 loop spans 14 amino acids. Unmatched junction bases numbered 6, after V lost 6 bases and J lost 6 bases. Germline CDR1 MDHEN, CDR2 SYDVKM. Data came from immunoSEQ multiplex PCR; TCRdb stores just in-frame clones and leaves some out. The sample carries approximately 110,000 clones, around 89% recorded once. The chain combines TRBV28 with TRBJ1-5; 9 bases are shared with TRBD1. The sequencing sample was made of blood. The clonotype was recovered from a person between 18 and 69 years old in good health. The CDR3 protein is CASSRDRVGQPQHF. In DNA form, the CDR3 reads TGTGCCAGCAGCCGGGACAGGGTAGGTCAGCCCCAGCATTTT.